Presented here are 30 T cell receptor beta chains from one specimen sequenced in a study of shared clonotypes between healthy human individuals. Here immunoSEQ multiplex PCR was the method, and the copy in TCRdb shows in-frame clones only, minus some. The sample contains around 1,000,000 clones, around three quarters of which appear only once. The sequenced sample was memory CD4+ T cells from PBMCs. Subset specified: CD45RA-negative fraction. The receptors were gathered from a man younger than 35 in good health. Some clones in this sample may be carry-over from other donors' samples.

This clone occurred once. V gene TRBV2 combines with J gene TRBJ1-5, with TRBD1 as a possible D gene (6 bases). V lost 5 bases, J lost 4 bases, and 12 bases lay in between. Germline V gene sequence: CDR1 SNHLY, CDR2 FYNNEI. The CDR3 runs to 14 residues. CDR3 DNA sequence: TGTGCCAGCAGTCTAGGGGGGTATAATCAGCCCCAGCATTTT. It yields the protein CASSLGGYNQPQHF.

V usage is TRBV2 and J usage is TRBJ2-7; TRBD1 matches 7 bases. The germline CDR1 and CDR2 sequences are SNHLY and FYNNEI. The junction had 11 bases not matched to a gene; V was cut back by 6 bases and J by 3 bases. The CDR3 sequence is 15 residues long. The CDR3 spells CASRGTTTGIYEQYF. CDR3 nucleotide sequence: TGTGCCAGCAGGGGAACCACGACAGGGATCTACGAGCAGTACTTC.

The chain joins TRBV28 to TRBJ2-7, with 7 bases matching TRBD1. The CDR3 is 14 residues long. V shed 6 bases, J shed 4 bases, and the junction held 9 bases outside the gene matches. Germline lookup yields CDR1 MDHEN and CDR2 SYDVKM. The CDR3 nucleotides read TGTGCCAGCAGCCCCCCAGGGGGAGTTTACGAGCAGTACTTC. It translates to CASSPPGGVYEQYF.

The chain couples TRBV2 to TRBJ2-1, with 8 bases lining up with TRBD2. Germline lookup yields CDR1 SNHLY and CDR2 FYNNEI. The length of the CDR3 is 16 residues. V was clipped by 2 bases and J by 5 bases; unmatched bases: 8. In DNA, the CDR3 is TGTGCCAGCAGTGAAAGGATAGGACTAGCACACAATGAGCAGTTCTTC. This translates into CASSERIGLAHNEQFF.

This clone was counted between two and nine times. This chain joins TRBV5-1 and TRBJ1-1; the D gene is possibly TRBD1 (5 bases). CDR1 SGHRS and CDR2 YFSETQ come from the germline V gene. Between the trimmed V and J ends, which lost 5 bases and 6 bases, there was a span of 14 bases. The CDR3 has 13 amino acids. CDR3 nucleotides: TGCGCCAGCAGTCTCATTGGAGGGGCTGAAGCTTTCTTT. This gives the protein CASSLIGGAEAFF.

This sequence joins TRBV29-1 and TRBJ2-3; the D call may be TRBD1 or TRBD2 (5 bases each). Trimming pared 7 bases from V and 4 bases from J, leaving 15 bases between. Germline V gives CDR1 SQVTM, CDR2 ANQGSEA. The CDR3 runs 13 residues. The CDR3 here is CSAGTSVADTQYF. The DNA for the CDR3 is TGCAGCGCCGGGACCTCAGTCGCAGATACGCAGTATTTT.

This clone was observed a single time. The rearrangement links TRBV19 to TRBJ1-4; the D is unclear. Germline V CDR1 and CDR2: LNHDA, SQIVND (reference sequence). Trimming took 8 bases from V and 7 from J, leaving 20 bases between them. The CDR3 sequence is 15 residues long. The CDR3 DNA reads TGTGCCAGTCCCCGGGCAGAATTCGAGGCTGAAAAACTGTTTTTT. Translated: CASPRAEFEAEKLFF.

The chain recombines TRBV27 with TRBJ2-3; maybe TRBD1 (6 bases). Germline loops: CDR1 MNHEY, CDR2 SMNVEV (reference sequence). V lost 2 bases, J lost 5 bases, and 11 bases lay in between. The CDR3 has 14 amino acids. The CDR3 DNA reads TGTGCCAGCAGTTTACTGGGGGCGCGAGATACGCAGTATTTT. Its translation: CASSLLGARDTQYF.

Worth noting for this clone: One junction end disagrees with the germline gene, perhaps due to a read error. The rearrangement uses TRBV10-3 and TRBJ1-2; D ambiguous. The length of the CDR3 is 13 residues. Germline loops: CDR1 ENHRY, CDR2 SYGVKD. Here the CDR3 DNA reads TGTGCCAACAGTGAACGTTCTAACTATGGCTACACCTTC. It encodes CANSERSNYGYTF.

This chain uses TRBV7-2 with TRBJ2-2; possible D gene TRBD1, 5 bases. The V and J ends lost 4 bases and 7 bases respectively, with 16 bases between them. The CDR3 has 15 amino acids. CDR1 is SGHTA and CDR2 is FQGNSA in the germline V gene. The CDR3 loop reads CASSSMQGWDGELFF. The DNA of the CDR3 is TGTGCCAGCAGCTCAATGCAGGGTTGGGACGGGGAGCTGTTTTTT.

The chain links TRBV28 to TRBJ1-5; D is ambiguous. The CDR3 sequence is 12 residues long. The germline gives CDR1 MDHEN, CDR2 SYDVKM. Deletions cut 3 bases from V and 6 bases from J, with 6 bases between. CDR3 coding DNA: TGTGCCAGCAGTTTCCTTACTCAGCCCCAGCATTTT. Protein: CASSFLTQPQHF.

The chain employs TRBV4-1 and TRBJ2-3, with 10 bases aligning to TRBD1. J lost 3 bases, V lost 3 bases, and 6 bases had no gene match. The CDR3 loop spans 16 amino acids. Germline CDR1 reads MGHRA; CDR2 reads YSYEKL. CDR3 loop: CASSQGRDRGTDTQYF. The CDR3 region has the DNA TGCGCCAGCAGCCAGGGCCGGGACAGGGGAACAGATACGCAGTATTTT.

The chain uses TRBV7-2 and TRBJ2-3; 10 bases fit TRBD1. The CDR3 loop spans 13 amino acids. Germline CDR1 SGHTA, CDR2 FQGNSA. Germline trimming cut 5 bases from V and 5 bases from J; bases unmatched to any gene: 1. The CDR3 nucleotides read TGTGCCAGCAGCCGGGACAGGGGAGATACGCAGTATTTT. It specifies CASSRDRGDTQYF.

The V call is TRBV7-9, the J call TRBJ2-5; D is perhaps TRBD1 or TRBD2 (6 bases each). The CDR3 runs 15 residues. Germline CDR1 SEHNR, CDR2 FQNEAQ (reference sequence). V was shortened by 4 bases and J by 5 bases, with 17 bases between the two germline ends. The CDR3 nucleotides are TGTGCCAGCAGCTCTTATATCGGAGGGGGGGAGACCCAGTACTTC. Amino acid sequence: CASSSYIGGGETQYF.

The rearrangement links TRBV7-2 to TRBJ2-3; D not resolved. The CDR3 is made up of 15 amino acids. V was pared by 4 bases and J by 0 bases, with 11 bases between. Germline loops: CDR1 SGHTA, CDR2 FQGNSA. This chain's CDR3 is CASSSAGPSTDTQYF. The CDR3 DNA follows: TGTGCCAGCAGCTCCGCCGGACCTAGCACAGATACGCAGTATTTT.

This sequence joins TRBV7-2 and TRBJ1-2, with 10 positions matching TRBD1. Germline assignment: CDR1 SGHTA and CDR2 FQGNSA. The CDR3 consists of 14 residues. The V gene end was trimmed by 7 bases and the J gene end by 3 bases; junction bases not matched to a gene: 5. Here the CDR3 reads CASKRQGADYGYTF. CDR3 DNA: TGTGCCAGCAAGAGACAGGGGGCGGACTATGGCTACACCTTC.

This clone was recorded once. This CDR3 is also generated by other DNA sequences in the sample. The chain carries TRBV6-5 and TRBJ1-1; no clear D gene. Germline CDR1 is MNHEY and CDR2 is SVGAGI. V lost 2 bases, J lost 4 bases, and 8 bases lay in between. The CDR3 consists of 13 residues. The CDR3 region has the DNA TGTGCCAGCAGTTACCGGCCGGGCACTGAAGCTTTCTTT. Protein: CASSYRPGTEAFF.

This clone was seen a single time. The same CDR3 is also encoded by other DNA sequences in this sample. The J gene is TRBJ1-2, the V gene TRBV2; tentative D call: TRBD1 (5 bases). With 4 bases removed from V and 0 bases from J, the gap between germline ends came to 9 bases. Germline CDR1 SNHLY, CDR2 FYNNEI. The CDR3 length is 14 residues. The CDR3 region has the DNA TGTGCCAGCAGTGTCCTACAGGCTAACTATGGCTACACCTTC. Translation: CASSVLQANYGYTF.

The CDR3 is CASSPPETGMPGANVLTF. CDR3 nucleotide sequence: TGTGCCAGCAGCCCTCCCGAAACAGGGATGCCTGGGGCCAACGTCCTGACTTTC. This chain joins TRBV4-2 and TRBJ2-6; possible D gene TRBD1, 6 bases. The V gene's germline CDR1 is LGHNA and CDR2 YNFKEQ. This CDR3 has 18 residues. V was shortened by 4 bases and J by 2 bases, with 18 bases between the two germline ends.

Turning to this clone: The sample holds other DNA sequences that translate to the same CDR3. The genes are TRBV5-1 and TRBJ1-2; the match to TRBD1 covers 9 bases. CDR1 and CDR2 (germline): SGHRS, YFSETQ. V trimming: 4 bases; J trimming: 4 bases; junction bases outside the gene matches: 5. This CDR3 region has 14 residues. This CDR3 is CASSPQGASYGYTF. CDR3 DNA sequence: TGCGCCAGCAGCCCACAGGGGGCTAGCTATGGCTACACCTTC. Combining the CDR3 with reference TRBV5-1 and TRBJ1-2 gives the whole variable domain KAGVTQTPRYLIKTRGQQVTLSCSPISGHRSVSWYQQTPGQGLQFLFEYFSETQRNKGNFPGRFSGRQFSNSRSEMNVSTLELGDSALYLCASSPQGASYGYTFGSGTRLTVV.

This clone was counted at least ten times. The chain couples TRBV6-5 to TRBJ2-3; D not resolved. V lost 4 bases to trimming and J lost 0 bases, with 8 bases between them. The CDR3 spans 14 residues. Germline V gene lookup returns CDR1 MNHEY and CDR2 SVGAGI. The CDR3 is CASSSGPSTDTQYF. The CDR3 DNA is TGTGCCAGCAGTTCTGGGCCTAGCACAGATACGCAGTATTTT.

V gene TRBV9 combines with J gene TRBJ2-2; TRBD2 agrees at 13 bases. The CDR3 spans 16 residues. The ends lost 3 bases at V and 4 bases at J; junction bases unmatched: 3. Germline assignment: CDR1 SGDLS and CDR2 YYNGEE. The CDR3 bases are TGTGCCAGCAGCGACGGACTAGCGGGAGCCACCGGGGAGCTGTTTTTT. It is translated as CASSDGLAGATGELFF.

Comments on this clone: A far larger clone differs by one base, so this is likely a read error. Additional DNA sequences in this sample encode the identical CDR3. The chain is built from TRBV6-6 and TRBJ2-7; 10 bases map to TRBD2. Germline CDR1 reads MNHNY; CDR2 reads SVGAGI (reference sequence). The CDR3 is 16 amino acids. J lost 0 bases, V lost 6 bases, and 8 bases had no gene match. CDR3 sequence: CASSYTASGSSYEQYF. For the CDR3, the DNA is TGTGCCAGCAGCTACACGGCTAGCGGGAGCTCCTACGAGCAGTACTTC.

This chain connects TRBV28 to TRBJ1-2; TRBD1 agrees at 10 bases. The germline V gene encodes CDR1 MDHEN and CDR2 SYDVKM. The CDR3 has 16 amino acids. V trimming: 3 bases; J trimming: 12 bases; junction bases outside the gene matches: 16. The chain's CDR3 is CASSFRDRGRLGSHTF. In DNA, the CDR3 is TGTGCCAGCAGTTTTCGAGACAGGGGGCGTCTAGGTTCGCACACCTTC.

The J gene is TRBJ2-2, the V gene TRBV12-5, with 9 nucleotides matching TRBD1. J gave up 4 bases and V 2 bases, and 14 bases lay outside the gene matches. The CDR3 is 19 amino acids. Per the germline V gene, CDR1 is LGHNT and CDR2 is FRNRAP. The CDR3 DNA reads TGTGCTAGTGGTTTGACCTGGGGGACAGGGAGGATAGCCACCGGGGAGCTGTTTTTT. The encoded protein is CASGLTWGTGRIATGELFF.

This chain uses TRBV28 with TRBJ1-5, with D unresolved. V lost 4 bases and J 7 bases, leaving 8 bases between the germline ends. CDR1 is MDHEN and CDR2 is SYDVKM in the germline V gene. The CDR3 runs 12 residues. The CDR3 spells CASSSLRQPQHF. CDR3 sequence (DNA): TGTGCCAGCAGTTCGTTGCGCCAGCCCCAGCATTTT.

The V gene is TRBV14, the J gene TRBJ2-7; TRBD2 is a possible D gene (7 bases). V was cut by 4 bases and J by 2 bases, with 15 bases left in between. Looked up from germline, CDR1 is SGHDN and CDR2 is FVKESK. The CDR3 spans 15 residues. CDR3 loop: CASSRTGGRTYEQYF. The CDR3 bases are TGTGCCAGCAGCCGCACCGGGGGGCGAACCTACGAGCAGTACTTC.

This clone was counted a few times. The rearrangement uses TRBV18 and TRBJ2-7; 9 nucleotides match TRBD2. Germline CDR1 reads KGHSH; CDR2 reads LQKENI. The CDR3 has 17 amino acids. Germline trimming cut 3 bases from V and 5 bases from J; bases unmatched to any gene: 14. Here the CDR3 reads CASSPLGGSGSFNEQYF. CDR3 bases: TGTGCCAGCTCACCGCTCGGAGGTAGCGGGAGTTTCAACGAGCAGTACTTC.

The chain recombines TRBV29-1 with TRBJ1-4, with D hard to call. The length of the CDR3 is 13 residues. Germline V gives CDR1 SQVTM, CDR2 ANQGSEA. Trimming shortened V by 7 bases and J by 5 bases, and 14 bases separated the two germline ends. CDR3 sequence (DNA): TGCAGCGCTGAGATCCATCGGAATGAAAAACTGTTTTTT. Translating it yields CSAEIHRNEKLFF. Complete variable domain (other parts from reference TRBV29-1 and TRBJ1-4): SAVISQKPSRDICQRGTSLTIQCQVDSQVTMMFWYRQQPGQSLTLIATANQGSEATYESGFVIDKFPISRPNLTFSTLTVSNMSPEDSSIYLCSAEIHRNEKLFFGSGTQLSVL.

On this clone itself: This may arise from a read error, as a much more abundant clone is one base away. Different DNA sequences within this sample yield the same CDR3. This chain links TRBV5-1 with TRBJ2-5; TRBD2 is a possible D gene (6 bases). Germline V gene lookup returns CDR1 SGHRS and CDR2 YFSETQ. The CDR3 has 13 residues. The DNA for the CDR3 is TGCGCCAGCAGTCGAACCGAACGGGAGACCCAATACTTC. This sequence encodes CASSRTERETQYF.